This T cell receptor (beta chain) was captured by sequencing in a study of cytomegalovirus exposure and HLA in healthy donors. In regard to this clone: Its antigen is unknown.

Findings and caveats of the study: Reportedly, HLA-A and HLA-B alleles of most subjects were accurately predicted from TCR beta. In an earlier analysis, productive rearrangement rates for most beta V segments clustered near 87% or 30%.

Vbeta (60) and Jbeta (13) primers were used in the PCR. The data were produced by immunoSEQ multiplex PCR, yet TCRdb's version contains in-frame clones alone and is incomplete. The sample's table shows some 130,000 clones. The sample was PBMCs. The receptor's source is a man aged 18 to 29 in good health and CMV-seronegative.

CDR3 protein: CASSLGAGGAVEQYF. The CDR3 nucleotides read TGTGCCAGCAGCTTGGGGGCGGGAGGGGCTGTCGAGCAGTACTTC. The gene calls are TRBV5-4 and TRBJ2-7; 9 bases match TRBD2. Germline V gene lookup returns CDR1 SGHNT and CDR2 YYREEE (reference sequence). The CDR3 runs to 15 residues. V lost 0 bases and J lost 6; bases outside the gene matches: 7.